This record concerns one TCR beta chain sequence. Its antigen specificity is not known. No base quality values were provided; no much bigger clone lies one nucleotide off. Measured from the cysteine to the phenylalanine, the CDR3 is 13 residues long. Kept here is only the CDR3 DNA, which spans 39 bases and is read in frame from base 1. V is shortened by 2 bases, J by 2 bases, and the region joining them spans 7 bases. CDR1 GTSNPN and CDR2 SVGIG were looked up in the germline V gene (reference sequence). Each collaborating institution followed its own protocols to collect whole blood in K2EDTA tubes. For TCRbeta analysis, collaborators shipped samples in one of three forms: frozen whole blood, isolated PBMCs, or DNA extracted from either of those sample types. TCRbeta CDR3 regions were amplified from genomic DNA using the immunoSEQ Assay, a bias-controlled multiplex PCR. Turning to the authors' computational methods: Within the assay, amplification of reference gene primers was used to estimate how many nucleated cells each sample contained. To quantify the absolute abundance of each unique TCRbeta CDR3 rearrangement, sequence reads were collapsed and filtered. For each sample, productive Simpson clonality was calculated as the square root of Simpson's diversity index over productive rearrangements. What TCRdb holds here is the immuneACCESS table cut down to in-frame rearrangements. Part of the clones is not present; checked against another copy, under half of the missing clones reflect an unresolved V gene, and the others are unexplained. V and J calls and clone size are given by that table; D and trimming were obtained from the DNA. Present in this sample are more than 200,000 clones, less than 90% of which were seen just once. The ten largest clonotypes hold 2.2% of the sample.

This entry comes from a study of blood T cell repertoires in COVID-19 (dated by TCRdb to the early 2020s). Broadly, across the study: Samples covering the acute and convalescent phases of COVID-19 were provided by collaborators in the United States, Italy and Spain. Subjects who had been exposed to COVID-19, were actively infected with it, or had recovered from it provided the deeply sampled blood TCRbeta repertoires that made up the dataset. The samples were drawn from the first 160 participants of the ongoing ImmuneRACE study and from over 950 subjects provided by 6 global collaborators. The repertoires were made available in a free public database intended to serve as a resource for research on the immune response to SARS-CoV-2. Nearly every sample came with metadata listing a de-identified subject ID, COVID-19 status, age in years and sex. Where available, HLA class I and class II types were taken from metadata supplied by the sample provider and were not determined by assay-based typing. The prospective study material was composed of cDNA or gDNA derived from T cells, B-cell-depleted T cells, or PBMCs.

Results and caveats for the whole study, not just this receptor: Clinical and demographic metadata were provided uncurated, with the amount varying by source and participant.

The sample taken for sequencing was peripheral blood. This receptor was identified in a woman aged 45-59 years with acute or convalescent COVID-19. The chain employs TRBV30 and TRBJ1-5; a weak D assignment points to TRBD1 (5 bases agree). The DNA sequence reads TGTGCCTGGAGTCCGGGGGGCAATCAGCCCCAGCATTTT. The encoded protein is CAWSPGGNQPQHF.